These 7 T cell receptor beta chains were sequenced from one sample in a study of shared clonotypes between healthy human individuals. Method: immunoSEQ multiplex PCR; TCRdb's copy keeps in-frame clones and lacks some. The table records roughly 700,000 clones, approximately 79% of them present only once. The sequencing input was memory CD4+ T cells sorted from blood. As to subset: CD45RA-negative fraction. These receptors all come from a woman aged 25 to 45 in good health.

Many counts were recorded for this clone. This chain connects TRBV11-3 to TRBJ1-4, with 7 positions matching TRBD1. J lost 1 base, V lost 4 bases, and 12 bases had no gene match. Germline values: CDR1 SGHNT, CDR2 YENEEA. The CDR3 is 18 amino acids. The CDR3 DNA sequence: TGTGCCAGCAGCTCGCGGGCAGGGGGTAGGGAAACTAATGAAAAACTGTTTTTT. This sequence encodes CASSSRAGGRETNEKLFF.

J is TRBJ2-1 and V is TRBV9; 9 bases map to TRBD2. V lost 1 base, J lost 6 bases, and 2 bases stayed unmatched. The CDR3 is 14 residues long. CDR1 is SGDLS and CDR2 is YYNGEE in the germline V gene. As DNA, the CDR3 is TGTGCCAGCAGCGTACTAGCGGGGATCAATGAGCAGTTCTTC. It yields the protein CASSVLAGINEQFF.

The chain links TRBV7-2 to TRBJ2-5; 8 bases match TRBD2. CDR3 length equals 16 residues. The junction had 10 bases not matched to a gene; V was cut back by 2 bases and J by 5 bases. Germline V gene data show CDR1 as SGHTA and CDR2 as FQGNSA. The CDR3 loop reads CASSLIPGGPKETQYF. CDR3 DNA sequence: TGTGCCAGCAGCTTAATCCCGGGAGGGCCTAAGGAGACCCAGTACTTC.

J is TRBJ2-7 and V is TRBV6-5, with TRBD2 matching 10 bases. This CDR3 is 15 amino acids long. Trimming cost V 3 bases and J 0 bases; bases outside gene matches: 2. CDR1 is MNHEY and CDR2 is SVGAGI in the germline V gene. The CDR3, as DNA: TGTGCCAGCAGTTATGCTAGCGGGAGCTCCTACGAGCAGTACTTC. This gives the protein CASSYASGSSYEQYF.

This clone was counted between two and nine times. The V and J genes are TRBV10-1 and TRBJ1-5; D is perhaps TRBD1 (5 bases). V lost 5 bases, J lost 4 bases, and 15 bases lay in between. CDR3 size: 15 residues. CDR1 WNHNN and CDR2 SYGVQD come from the germline V gene (reference sequence). The CDR3 spells CASSKRTRRNQPQHF. In DNA, the CDR3 is TGCGCCAGCAGTAAACGGACAAGGAGGAATCAGCCCCAGCATTTT.

The genes are TRBV28 and TRBJ2-7; D is possibly TRBD1 (6 bases). The CDR3 is 14 amino acids. The ends were cut back, 6 bases at V and 0 bases at J, with 12 bases in the middle. Germline-derived CDR1 and CDR2 are MDHEN and SYDVKM. CDR3 sequence: CASRIGQLSYEQYF. DNA for the CDR3: TGTGCCAGCAGGATTGGACAGCTCTCCTACGAGCAGTACTTC.

The J gene is TRBJ2-1, the V gene TRBV27, with TRBD2 matching 10 bases. The CDR3 spans 15 residues. Losses at the gene ends were 2 bases for V and 4 bases for J; bases not matched to a gene: 2. Germline CDR1 is MNHEY and CDR2 is SMNVEV (reference sequence). The CDR3 spells CASSLDSGRYNEQFF. The DNA for the CDR3 is TGTGCCAGCAGTTTAGATAGCGGGAGGTACAATGAGCAGTTCTTC.